Each of the 29 T cell receptor beta chains below was sequenced from the same sample in a study of T-cell memory formation after mild COVID-19. From the 5' RACE reads, TCRdb called clonotypes with MiXCR, one entry per CDR3 protein. The repertoire holds some 160,000 distinct CDR3 sequences, with approximately 13% as singletons. What was sequenced was PBMCs or a T cell subset sorted from them (not recorded which). The receptors originated from a man aged 18 to 30 who had mild COVID-19 (a few samples of this study predate the infection). Cell type and time point are not known.

This clonotype was counted a few times. The chain joins TRBV6-5 to TRBJ1-2, with D possibly matching TRBD1 (6 bases). CDR3 length: 14 amino acids. The ends were cut back, 0 bases at V and 7 bases at J, with 12 bases in the middle. The V gene's germline CDR1 is MNHEY and CDR2 SVGAGI. In DNA form, the CDR3 reads TGTGCCAGCAGTTACTCCCAAGGGGGTTCTGGCTACACCTTC. This translates into CASSYSQGGSGYTF.

This clonotype has more than one count but fewer than ten. The chain recombines TRBV27 with TRBJ2-1; D might be TRBD2 (6 bases). The length of the CDR3 is 17 residues. Germline lookup yields CDR1 MNHEY and CDR2 SMNVEV (reference sequence). V lost 4 bases and J lost 5, with 21 bases in between. The CDR3 sequence is CASSSGAGSHLNNEQFF. The CDR3 DNA reads TGTGCCAGCAGTTCTGGGGCGGGGAGTCATCTTAACAATGAGCAGTTCTTC.

This clonotype was seen only a few times. The chain combines TRBV5-1 with TRBJ1-4, with unresolved D. The CDR3 runs 13 residues. The V gene lost 1 base and the J gene lost 7 bases, with 8 bases spanning the gap. Germline loops: CDR1 SGHRS, CDR2 YFSETQ. DNA of the CDR3: TGCGCCAGCAGCTTGCCCGCAGGTGAAAAACTGTTTTTT. Translated, it gives CASSLPAGEKLFF.

The chain is built from TRBV9 and TRBJ1-4, with TRBD1 matching 7 bases. The V gene's germline CDR1 is SGDLS and CDR2 YYNGEE. The CDR3 contains 15 residues. J gave up 5 bases and V 0 bases, and 4 bases lay outside the gene matches. The CDR3 reads CASSVGQGTNEKLFF. CDR3 nucleotides: TGTGCCAGCAGCGTAGGACAGGGAACAAATGAAAAACTGTTTTTT.

The gene calls are TRBV7-3 and TRBJ2-2; D is ambiguous. Trimming cost V 0 bases and J 0 bases, with 5 bases left between them. Germline assignment: CDR1 SGHTA and CDR2 FQGTGA. The CDR3 covers 15 residues. CDR3 DNA: TGTGCCAGCAGCTTAACAGGGACGAACACCGGGGAGCTGTTTTTT. It encodes CASSLTGTNTGELFF. The complete variable domain, with remaining parts taken from reference TRBV7-3 and TRBJ2-2, reads GAGVSQTPSNKVTEKGKYVELRCDPISGHTALYWYRQSLGQGPEFLIYFQGTGAADDSGLPNDRFFAVRPEGSVSTLKIQRTERGDSAVYLCASSLTGTNTGELFFGEGSRLTVL.

This clonotype was observed a few times. The gene calls are TRBV12-3 or TRBV12-4 and TRBJ1-3; D unresolved. V lost 6 bases and J lost 2, with 11 bases in between. This CDR3 is built from 14 residues. CDR3 in amino acids: CASRGAQAGNTIYF. CDR3 sequence (DNA): TGTGCCAGCAGAGGCGCGCAGGCTGGAAACACCATATATTTT.

In this sample, this clonotype turned up many times. The gene calls are TRBV7-2 and TRBJ2-1; D is undetermined. Germline CDR1 and CDR2: SGHTA and FQGNSA. The CDR3 sequence is 12 residues long. The V end lost 1 base, the J end lost 12 bases, and 10 bases lay between the germline ends. This CDR3 is CASSLVGLGQFF. The CDR3 nucleotides are TGTGCCAGCAGCTTAGTAGGCCTGGGGCAGTTCTTC. Based on the CDR3 plus reference TRBV7-2 and TRBJ2-1, the full variable domain is GAGVSQSPSNKVTEKGKDVELRCDPISGHTALYWYRQSLGQGLEFLIYFQGNSAPDKSGLPSDRFSAERTGGSVSTLTIQRTQQEDSAVYLCASSLVGLGQFFGPGTRLTVL.

This clonotype was observed at least ten times. This CDR3 reads CASSPGLAGQETQYF. In nucleotides, the CDR3 is TGTGCCAGCAGCCCGGGACTAGCGGGGCAAGAGACCCAGTACTTC. The genes are TRBV11-2 and TRBJ2-5; 13 nucleotides match TRBD2. The CDR3 contains 15 residues. V was clipped by 5 bases and J by 2 bases; unmatched bases: 2. The germline gives CDR1 SGHAT, CDR2 FQNNGV.

This clonotype was recorded many times. The junction differs from germline at one of its ends, possibly a read error. The chain employs TRBV7-9 and TRBJ2-3, with 7 bases matching TRBD1. This CDR3 is built from 14 residues. Germline values: CDR1 SEHNR, CDR2 FQNEAQ (reference sequence). For the CDR3, the DNA is TGCGCCAGCAGCTTTAGACAGGGAGCAGATACGCAGTATTTT. Encoded protein: CASSFRQGADTQYF. The entire variable domain, with the rest obtained from reference TRBV7-9 and TRBJ2-3, is as follows: DTGVSQNPRHKITKRGQNVTFRCDPISEHNRLYWYRQTLGQGPEFLTYFQNEAQLEKSRLLSDRFSAERPKGSFSTLEIQRTEQGDSAMYLCASSFRQGADTQYFGPGTRLTVL.

This chain links TRBV7-9 with TRBJ1-6; D is ambiguous. Germline V CDR1 and CDR2: SEHNR, FQNEAQ (reference sequence). This CDR3 region has 14 residues. V was shortened by 5 bases and J by 9 bases, with 14 bases between the two germline ends. The CDR3 nucleotides are TGTGCCAGCAGCGCTGGACTCGCGAGTTCACCCCTCCACTTT. Its translation is CASSAGLASSPLHF.

The chain combines TRBV11-3 with TRBJ2-3; D unresolved. Germline CDR1 reads SGHNT; CDR2 reads YENEEA. The CDR3 has 15 residues. The V gene lost 1 base and the J gene lost 5 bases, with 13 bases spanning the gap. The CDR3 loop reads CASSLAAADGDTQYF. DNA of the CDR3: TGTGCCAGCAGCTTAGCGGCCGCCGATGGAGATACGCAGTATTTT.

The chain couples TRBV7-2 to TRBJ2-7; D not resolved. Germline CDR1 and CDR2: SGHTA and FQGNSA. V was clipped by 3 bases and J by 2 bases, with 5 bases between them. The CDR3 consists of 12 residues. CDR3 nucleotide sequence: TGTGCCAGCAGCTTCGACCCCTACGAGCAGTACTTC. Amino acid sequence: CASSFDPYEQYF.

This chain links TRBV13 with TRBJ2-1; D is perhaps TRBD1 (5 bases). Germline V gene lookup returns CDR1 PRHDT and CDR2 FYEKMQ (reference sequence). Trimming pared 4 bases from V and 6 bases from J, leaving 13 bases between. This CDR3 has 14 residues. In DNA, the CDR3 is TGTGCCAGCAGCTCGGGTGGGGCAGCCAATGAGCAGTTCTTC. Protein: CASSSGGAANEQFF.

There are a few counts of this clonotype. This chain connects TRBV12-3 or TRBV12-4 to TRBJ1-2; no reliable D call. This CDR3 contains 15 residues. Trimming pared 5 bases from V and 3 bases from J, leaving 16 bases between. The CDR3 reads CASSLSGRPHYGYTF. CDR3 sequence (DNA): TGTGCCAGCAGTCTCTCTGGGAGGCCACACTATGGCTACACCTTC.

Only one count was recorded for this clonotype. This chain uses TRBV30 with TRBJ1-4, with 7 bases lining up with TRBD1. Germline trimming cut 3 bases from V and 8 bases from J; bases unmatched to any gene: 6. Germline assignment: CDR1 GTSNPN and CDR2 SVGIG (reference sequence). This CDR3 spans 13 amino acids. CDR3 amino acids: CAWRVGQNEKLFF. Here the CDR3 DNA reads TGTGCCTGGAGGGTGGGACAGAACGAAAAACTGTTTTTT.

The V and J genes are TRBV6-2 or TRBV6-3 and TRBJ2-2; TRBD1 is a possible D gene (6 bases). The CDR3 sequence is 13 residues long. Trimming took 6 bases from V and 4 from J, leaving 9 bases between them. Germline CDR1 MNHEY, CDR2 SVGEGT. For the CDR3, the DNA is TGTGCCAGCAGGAACAGGGTCACCGGGGAGCTGTTTTTT. Its translation is CASRNRVTGELFF.

This clonotype was counted only a few times. The CDR3 protein is CAISFSGTYGYTF. As DNA, the CDR3 is TGTGCCATCTCCTTTTCGGGGACCTATGGCTACACCTTC. The gene calls are TRBV10-3 and TRBJ1-2, with TRBD1 as a possible D gene (5 bases). The CDR3 runs 13 residues. Deletions cut 8 bases from V and 4 bases from J, with 14 bases between. CDR1 is ENHRY and CDR2 is SYGVKD in the germline V gene.

This clonotype was counted at least ten times. The chain couples TRBV12-3 or TRBV12-4 to TRBJ1-1; D call uncertain. The V and J ends lost 3 bases and 1 base respectively, with 6 bases between them. The CDR3 is 13 residues long. The CDR3 is CASSFSPNTEAFF. The CDR3 nucleotides are TGTGCCAGCAGTTTCAGTCCGAACACTGAAGCTTTCTTT.

In its sample, this clonotype was seen a few times. V gene TRBV21-1 combines with J gene TRBJ2-1; the DNA was not compared with TRBD1, the D call given in the table. TRBV21-1 is labeled a pseudogene. CDR3 length equals 15 residues. The CDR3 coding sequence is TGTGCCAGCAGCACGTACCGGGACAGGGATCATGAGCAGTTCTTC. It yields the protein CASSTYRDRDHEQFF.

This clonotype was seen many times. CDR3 in amino acids: CASSQDPGELFF. The CDR3 DNA reads as TGTGCCAGCAGCCAAGATCCGGGGGAGCTGTTTTTT. This sequence joins TRBV4-2 and TRBJ2-2; D remains unclear. Trimming left V 0 bases short and J 8 bases short, with 4 bases between. The V gene's germline CDR1 is LGHNA and CDR2 YNFKEQ. CDR3 length equals 12 residues.

This clonotype was detected many times. V usage is TRBV7-9 and J usage is TRBJ1-1; perhaps TRBD1 as D (5 bases). V lost 2 bases, J lost 2 bases, and 18 bases lay in between. Germline V gene lookup returns CDR1 SEHNR and CDR2 FQNEAQ (reference sequence). The CDR3 is 17 residues long. CDR3 amino acids: CASSLRRSGAANTEAFF. The CDR3 nucleotides are TGTGCCAGCAGCTTAAGGAGGAGTGGGGCAGCTAACACTGAAGCTTTCTTT.

This clonotype appeared a few times. V and J are TRBV29-1 and TRBJ1-5, with D possibly being TRBD1 (5 bases). The germline V gene has CDR1 SQVTM and CDR2 ANQGSEA. V was shortened by 7 bases and J by 6 bases, with 16 bases between the two germline ends. The CDR3 totals 13 residues. CDR3 in DNA: TGCAGCGGGGCCTCGGGGGAGGGTCAGCCCCAGCATTTT. Protein: CSGASGEGQPQHF.

The V gene is TRBV21-1, the J gene TRBJ2-1; the table's D call TRBD1 went unverified against the DNA. TRBV21-1 counts as a pseudogene. The length of the CDR3 is 15 residues. The CDR3 DNA sequence: TGTGCCAGCAGCACCAAGGACAGGGCGGCTGATGAGCAGTTCTTC. Its translation is CASSTKDRAADEQFF.

This clonotype was seen a few times. The chain recombines TRBV9 with TRBJ2-5; 11 positions agree with TRBD2. Germline V gives CDR1 SGDLS, CDR2 YYNGEE. The CDR3 consists of 16 residues. V shed 0 bases, J shed 3 bases, and the junction held 4 bases outside the gene matches. CDR3 loop: CASSVVSGGAEETQYF. The CDR3 coding sequence is TGTGCCAGCAGCGTAGTTAGCGGGGGGGCGGAAGAGACCCAGTACTTC. Combining the CDR3 with reference TRBV9 and TRBJ2-5 gives the whole variable domain DSGVTQTPKHLITATGQRVTLRCSPRSGDLSVYWYQQSLDQGLQFLIQYYNGEERAKGNILERFSAQQFPDLHSELNLSSLELGDSALYFCASSVVSGGAEETQYFGPGTRLLVL.

This clonotype was recorded a few times. The CDR3 is CASSVEGANTEAFF. The CDR3, as DNA: TGTGCCAGCAGTGTCGAGGGGGCGAACACTGAAGCTTTCTTT. J is TRBJ1-1 and V is TRBV2; 7 positions match TRBD1. Losses at the gene ends were 4 bases for V and 1 base for J; bases not matched to a gene: 3. The CDR3 runs to 14 residues. The V gene's germline CDR1 is SNHLY and CDR2 FYNNEI.

The chain combines TRBV19 with TRBJ2-7; D may be TRBD2 (5 bases). V was trimmed by 6 bases and J by 3 bases, leaving 12 bases between them. The germline CDR1 and CDR2 sequences are LNHDA and SQIVND (reference sequence). The CDR3 is made up of 13 amino acids. The CDR3 sequence: CASSIRGFYEQYF. For the CDR3, the DNA is TGTGCCAGTAGCATTCGGGGTTTCTACGAGCAGTACTTC.

The chain joins TRBV20-1 to TRBJ1-5; tentatively, D is TRBD1 (5 bases). In germline, CDR1 is DFQATT, CDR2 SNEGSKA (reference sequence). Trimming took 6 bases from V and 6 from J, leaving 18 bases between them. The length of the CDR3 is 14 residues. CDR3: CSALGPSGSQPQHF. CDR3 sequence (DNA): TGCAGTGCCCTGGGACCTTCTGGGAGTCAGCCCCAGCATTTT.

This clonotype showed up many times. The chain carries TRBV12-3 or TRBV12-4 and TRBJ2-5, with 11 bases identical to TRBD2. J lost 5 bases, V lost 5 bases, and 7 bases had no gene match. The CDR3 extends over 15 amino acids. The DNA for the CDR3 is TGTGCCAGCAGTGCACTAGCGGGGGATCGGGAGACCCAGTACTTC. This translates into CASSALAGDRETQYF.

This clonotype was seen a handful of times. The rearrangement uses TRBV4-3 and TRBJ1-1; weak D call: TRBD1 (6 bases). The CDR3 consists of 15 residues. Germline V CDR1 and CDR2: LGHNA, YSLEER. V lost 0 bases and J lost 5, with 13 bases in between. CDR3 region: CASSQDDDRSTEAFF. DNA of the CDR3: TGCGCCAGCAGCCAAGATGACGACAGGAGTACTGAAGCTTTCTTT.